The 29 T cell receptor beta chains below come from one sample, sequenced in a study of beta chain features in type 1 diabetes. Overall study results and limits: Shorter TCRB CDR3s, moderately but significantly so, were found in Type 1 diabetes patients in all four CD4+ subsets.

For these TCRs, the target antigens are not known. The entirety of the isolated RNA underwent reverse transcription, so expressed TCRB transcripts were sequenced. Profiling relied on immunoSEQ multiplex PCR, and the TCRdb table lists in-frame clones only, not all of them. The sample includes more than 250,000 clones, roughly 22% seen only once; the top ten take roughly 0.028%. The sample comprised naive CD4+ T cells from blood. Receptor source: a woman aged 40 to 50 with type 1 diabetes.

The gene calls are TRBV27 and TRBJ1-6; weak D call: TRBD1 (5 bases). Between the trimmed V and J ends, which lost 4 bases and 10 bases, there was a span of 20 bases. The length of the CDR3 is 16 residues. The germline CDR1 and CDR2 sequences are MNHEY and SMNVEV (reference sequence). The CDR3 sequence is CASSWTPGPGESPLHF. The CDR3 DNA reads as TGTGCCAGCAGTTGGACACCGGGACCGGGGGAATCACCCCTCCACTTT.

The rearrangement uses TRBV7-3 and TRBJ2-2, with D possibly TRBD2 on 7 matching bases. Between the trimmed V and J ends, which lost 3 bases and 5 bases, there was a span of 13 bases. This CDR3 region has 15 residues. The germline gives CDR1 SGHTA, CDR2 FQGTGA. The CDR3 here is CASSFGGLGTGELFF. The DNA of the CDR3 is TGTGCCAGCAGCTTCGGGGGGCTAGGAACCGGGGAGCTGTTTTTT.

The V and J genes are TRBV5-1 and TRBJ1-2, with 9 nucleotides matching TRBD1. The CDR3 loop spans 13 amino acids. Trimming cost V 4 bases and J 4 bases; bases outside gene matches: 2. CDR1 and CDR2 (germline): SGHRS, YFSETQ. DNA of the CDR3: TGCGCCAGCAGCGAGGACAGGGGCTATGGCTACACCTTC. Residues: CASSEDRGYGYTF. Filled out from reference TRBV5-1 and TRBJ1-2, the complete variable domain reads KAGVTQTPRYLIKTRGQQVTLSCSPISGHRSVSWYQQTPGQGLQFLFEYFSETQRNKGNFPGRFSGRQFSNSRSEMNVSTLELGDSALYLCASSEDRGYGYTFGSGTRLTVV.

V usage is TRBV5-1 and J usage is TRBJ1-2, with D maybe TRBD1 (5 bases). The ends were cut back, 6 bases at V and 8 bases at J, with 20 bases in the middle. Per germline, CDR1 SGHRS and CDR2 YFSETQ. CDR3 length: 14 residues. CDR3 protein: CASTSSGTSDGYTF. The CDR3 DNA sequence: TGCGCCAGCACCTCATCCGGGACTTCAGACGGCTACACCTTC. The full variable domain, with the rest looked up from reference TRBV5-1 and TRBJ1-2, is KAGVTQTPRYLIKTRGQQVTLSCSPISGHRSVSWYQQTPGQGLQFLFEYFSETQRNKGNFPGRFSGRQFSNSRSEMNVSTLELGDSALYLCASTSSGTSDGYTFGSGTRLTVV.

CDR3 coding DNA: TGTGCCAGCTACCCTCGGGACAGAGTGTTCACTGAAGCTTTCTTT. Translating it yields CASYPRDRVFTEAFF. The genes are TRBV28 and TRBJ1-1; TRBD1 matches 7 bases. The CDR3 covers 15 residues. After removal of 8 bases from V and 4 bases from J, the junction contained 13 bases not matched to a gene. The germline CDR1 and CDR2 sequences are MDHEN and SYDVKM. Looking up the rest from reference TRBV28 and TRBJ1-1 gives the full variable domain: DVKVTQSSRYLVKRTGEKVFLECVQDMDHENMFWYRQDPGLGLRLIYFSYDVKMKEKGDIPEGYSVSREKKERFSLILESASTNQTSMYLCASYPRDRVFTEAFFGQGTRLTVV.

This clone has more than one count but fewer than ten. V gene TRBV4-1 combines with J gene TRBJ2-5, with 11 bases aligning to TRBD2. CDR3 length equals 15 residues. The germline CDR1 and CDR2 sequences are MGHRA and YSYEKL. With 4 bases clipped from V and 0 bases from J, the junction kept 1 base outside the gene matches. CDR3 sequence: CASSPGLADQETQYF. In DNA form, the CDR3 reads TGCGCCAGCAGCCCGGGACTAGCGGACCAAGAGACCCAGTACTTC.

The rearrangement joins TRBV30 to TRBJ2-7; TRBD1 aligns across 7 bases. The CDR3 sequence is 13 residues long. The V gene's germline CDR1 is GTSNPN and CDR2 SVGIG (reference sequence). The ends lost 2 bases at V and 6 bases at J; junction bases unmatched: 7. The CDR3 region is CAWSRGTAGEQYF. The DNA of the CDR3 is TGTGCCTGGAGTAGGGGGACAGCAGGCGAGCAGTACTTC.

The chain has TRBV7-8 and TRBJ2-3; 9 bases line up with TRBD1. CDR1 is SGHVS, CDR2 FQNEAQ, per germline. The CDR3 runs to 16 residues. Unmatched junction bases numbered 6, after V lost 1 base and J lost 4 bases. CDR3 loop: CASSLGGQGSADTQYF. Here the CDR3 DNA reads TGTGCCAGCAGCTTAGGCGGACAGGGGAGCGCAGATACGCAGTATTTT.

Only a few counts were recorded for this clone. The chain uses TRBV5-1 and TRBJ1-5, with 8 nucleotides matching TRBD1. There are 15 residues in the CDR3. CDR1 and CDR2 (germline): SGHRS, YFSETQ. With 1 base clipped from V and 4 bases from J, the junction kept 4 bases outside the gene matches. The CDR3 here is CASSLTGQVNQPQHF. The CDR3 DNA reads as TGCGCCAGCAGCTTGACGGGACAGGTTAATCAGCCCCAGCATTTT.

This chain connects TRBV7-9 to TRBJ1-1; D is unclear. Per germline, CDR1 SEHNR and CDR2 FQNEAQ (reference sequence). The CDR3 sequence is 13 residues long. V lost 2 bases and J lost 1, with 5 bases in between. The CDR3, as DNA: TGTGCCAGCAGCTTAACTTCGAACACTGAAGCTTTCTTT. It translates to CASSLTSNTEAFF.

The genes are TRBV6-4 and TRBJ2-2; a possible D gene is TRBD2 (6 bases). V was trimmed by 0 bases and J by 7 bases, leaving 15 bases between them. The CDR3 has 16 amino acids. The germline V gene encodes CDR1 MRHNA and CDR2 SNTAGT. Here the CDR3 reads CASSDSTLLGGGELFF. The CDR3 DNA reads TGTGCCAGCAGTGACTCGACCCTGTTGGGAGGCGGGGAGCTGTTTTTT.

The table lists this clone with a few counts. This chain joins TRBV29-1 and TRBJ1-1; D unresolved. This CDR3 has 14 residues. V was pared by 2 bases and J by 0 bases, with 10 bases between. Germline assignment: CDR1 SQVTM and CDR2 ANQGSEA. The CDR3 loop is CSVEFHTLNTEAFF. The CDR3 DNA follows: TGCAGCGTTGAATTTCACACCTTGAACACTGAAGCTTTCTTT.

The chain combines TRBV6-6 with TRBJ2-7; D is unclear. The V gene's germline CDR1 is MNHNY and CDR2 SVGAGI (reference sequence). The CDR3 length is 14 residues. Trimming stripped 2 bases from V and 2 bases from J, with 10 bases between. The CDR3 sequence is CASSYRRSPYEQYF. In DNA form, the CDR3 reads TGTGCCAGCAGTTACCGGAGAAGCCCCTACGAGCAGTACTTC.

This clone turned up a few times. The chain joins TRBV2 to TRBJ2-4; the match to TRBD2 covers 10 bases. Germline CDR1 reads SNHLY; CDR2 reads FYNNEI. The CDR3 length is 14 residues. Trimming at V came to 7 bases and at J to 4 bases, leaving 4 bases not matched to a gene. CDR3 amino acids: CASTTSGAKNIQYF. The DNA of the CDR3 is TGTGCCAGCACCACTAGCGGGGCGAAAAACATTCAGTACTTC.

This clone has only a few counts. The V and J genes are TRBV7-2 and TRBJ2-3; D remains ambiguous. The V gene lost 5 bases and the J gene lost 6 bases, with 9 bases spanning the gap. The CDR3 runs to 12 residues. Germline CDR1 reads SGHTA; CDR2 reads FQGNSA. CDR3 bases: TGTGCCAGCAGCCGACTCTCGGATACGCAGTATTTT. As protein: CASSRLSDTQYF.

This clone was detected only a few times. The rearrangement joins TRBV7-2 to TRBJ1-4; 7 bases line up with TRBD1. J was trimmed by 2 bases and V by 5 bases; bases with no gene match: 5. The CDR3 sequence is 15 residues long. Germline V CDR1 and CDR2: SGHTA, FQGNSA. CDR3 sequence reads: CASSPRQGTNEKLFF. As DNA, the CDR3 is TGTGCCAGCAGCCCCCGACAGGGTACTAATGAAAAACTGTTTTTT.

The V and J genes are TRBV2 and TRBJ2-7; no clear D gene. Germline assignment: CDR1 SNHLY and CDR2 FYNNEI. Trimming took 4 bases from V and 0 from J, leaving 10 bases between them. This CDR3 has 14 residues. The CDR3 nucleotides are TGTGCCAGCAGTGTAGGCTGGAGCTCCTACGAGCAGTACTTC. It codes for CASSVGWSSYEQYF.

The chain recombines TRBV28 with TRBJ2-6, with D possibly matching TRBD2 (7 bases). The CDR3 covers 16 residues. Trimming took 7 bases from V and 2 from J, leaving 15 bases between them. Germline V CDR1 and CDR2: MDHEN, SYDVKM. CDR3 nucleotides: TGTGCCAGCACCTTGGGGGGGGCTACTGGGGCCAACGTCCTGACTTTC. Translating it yields CASTLGGATGANVLTF. Using reference TRBV28 and TRBJ2-6 for the parts outside the CDR3, the full variable domain is DVKVTQSSRYLVKRTGEKVFLECVQDMDHENMFWYRQDPGLGLRLIYFSYDVKMKEKGDIPEGYSVSREKKERFSLILESASTNQTSMYLCASTLGGATGANVLTFGAGSRLTVL.

This sequence joins TRBV15 and TRBJ2-2, with D perhaps TRBD2 (5 bases). The CDR3 extends over 14 amino acids. The V end lost 3 bases, the J end lost 8 bases, and 13 bases lay between the germline ends. Germline values: CDR1 LNHNV, CDR2 YYDKDF (reference sequence). The CDR3 is CATSRRADPGELFF. In nucleotides, the CDR3 is TGTGCCACCAGCAGGAGGGCTGACCCAGGGGAGCTGTTTTTT.

The rearrangement links TRBV4-2 to TRBJ2-6; TRBD1 matches 8 bases. CDR3 length: 19 residues. Germline values: CDR1 LGHNA, CDR2 YNFKEQ. The trim removed 1 base at V and 0 bases at J, leaving 8 bases unmatched. CDR3 sequence (DNA): TGTGCCAGCAGCCAAGCGATTATAGGGACAGGCTCTGGGGCCAACGTCCTGACTTTC. Residues: CASSQAIIGTGSGANVLTF.

The V and J genes are TRBV5-1 and TRBJ1-2; 7 bases agree with TRBD1. Germline V gene lookup returns CDR1 SGHRS and CDR2 YFSETQ. The CDR3 contains 18 residues. V gave up 0 bases and J gave up 4 bases; unmatched junction bases: 15. This CDR3 reads CASSLVEGGPKSPYGYTF. For the CDR3, the DNA is TGCGCCAGCAGCTTGGTGGAAGGGGGCCCCAAGTCCCCCTATGGCTACACCTTC. Complete variable domain (other parts from reference TRBV5-1 and TRBJ1-2): KAGVTQTPRYLIKTRGQQVTLSCSPISGHRSVSWYQQTPGQGLQFLFEYFSETQRNKGNFPGRFSGRQFSNSRSEMNVSTLELGDSALYLCASSLVEGGPKSPYGYTFGSGTRLTVV.

This chain uses TRBV13 with TRBJ2-7, with D perhaps matching TRBD1 (5 bases). Trimming left V 0 bases short and J 0 bases short, with 6 bases between. The germline V gene encodes CDR1 PRHDT and CDR2 FYEKMQ (reference sequence). The CDR3 has 14 amino acids. CDR3 sequence reads: CASSLGGLSYEQYF. The DNA for the CDR3 is TGTGCCAGCAGCTTAGGGGGGCTCTCCTACGAGCAGTACTTC.

The chain combines TRBV14 with TRBJ2-1; 8 nucleotides match TRBD1. This CDR3 contains 14 residues. Looked up from germline, CDR1 is SGHDN and CDR2 is FVKESK. The junction had 5 bases not matched to a gene; V was cut back by 10 bases and J by 0 bases. CDR3: CATSGTGSYNEQFF. DNA of the CDR3: TGTGCCACCTCCGGGACAGGCTCCTACAATGAGCAGTTCTTC.

J is TRBJ1-1 and V is TRBV7-2, with 9 bases matching TRBD1. The ends lost 1 base at V and 4 bases at J; junction bases unmatched: 7. CDR1 is SGHTA and CDR2 is FQGNSA in the germline V gene. The CDR3 loop spans 16 amino acids. CDR3 sequence reads: CASSLVQGAVGTEAFF. In DNA form, the CDR3 reads TGTGCCAGCAGCTTAGTACAGGGGGCCGTGGGCACTGAAGCTTTCTTT.

This clone showed up just a few times. This chain connects TRBV7-9 to TRBJ2-7; D possibly corresponds to TRBD1 (6 bases). Germline V gene sequence: CDR1 SEHNR, CDR2 FQNEAQ (reference sequence). The CDR3 has 13 residues. The V end was cut by 0 bases, the J end by 9 bases, with 12 bases between. The CDR3: CASSLAHRDRQYF. In nucleotides, the CDR3 is TGTGCCAGCAGCTTAGCCCACAGGGATCGGCAGTACTTC.

This clone has just a few counts. The CDR3 bases are TGTGCCAGCAGTGATCGAGGGGGCTACACCTTC. Translated: CASSDRGGYTF. V usage is TRBV25-1 and J usage is TRBJ1-2; D unresolved. The CDR3 has 11 residues. Germline CDR1 MGHDK, CDR2 SYGVNS. Trimming stripped 3 bases from V and 8 bases from J, with 7 bases between.

This chain links TRBV25-1 with TRBJ2-1; 9 positions agree with TRBD1. The CDR3 spans 15 residues. The V and J ends lost 4 bases and 7 bases, in that order; junction bases with no gene match: 8. Germline V gives CDR1 MGHDK, CDR2 SYGVNS. In DNA form, the CDR3 reads TGTGCCAGCAGTGTAGGGACAGGGAGATTGAATGAGCAGTTCTTC. It encodes CASSVGTGRLNEQFF. The whole variable domain, remainder taken from reference TRBV25-1 and TRBJ2-1, is EADIYQTPRYLVIGTGKKITLECSQTMGHDKMYWYQQDPGMELHLIHYSYGVNSTEKGDLSSESTVSRIRTEHFPLTLESARPSHTSQYLCASSVGTGRLNEQFFGPGTRLTVL.

This clone was seen a few times. For the CDR3, the DNA is TGTGCCAGCAGCTTAGGAGAGGCAGGGGGCAGTCAGATGAACACTGAAGCTTTCTTT. Translation: CASSLGEAGGSQMNTEAFF. This chain links TRBV7-9 with TRBJ1-1; 8 nucleotides match TRBD1. This CDR3 comprises 19 residues. CDR1 and CDR2 from the germline V gene are SEHNR and FQNEAQ (reference sequence). V lost 1 base, J lost 0 bases, and 13 bases stayed unmatched.

The gene calls are TRBV7-6 and TRBJ2-5, with TRBD1 matching over 10 bases. The CDR3 has 16 amino acids. V lost 2 bases to trimming and J lost 5 bases; unmatched junction nucleotides: 8. Germline V gene data show CDR1 as SGHVS and CDR2 as FNYEAQ. CDR3 protein: CASSLSSRTGGETQYF. The CDR3 nucleotides read TGTGCCAGCAGCTTATCTTCCAGGACAGGGGGGGAGACCCAGTACTTC.